A selection of T cell receptor beta chains follows, all from one sample in a study of technical replicates of blood from a handful of donors. Assay: immunoSEQ multiplex PCR; the TCRdb copy retains only in-frame clones and omits some. The data contain some 87,000 clones, around nine tenths of them singletons. The sample taken for sequencing was T cells isolated from PBMCs. The receptors derive from a human donor in good health. Both conserved end residues are part of each CDR3. Each record gives: D gene, J gene, V gene, clone size, CDR3 protein, CDR3 DNA. D genes are given only for firm matches. Size tells how often a clone was seen (once, few, many) or the class of an expanded clone, and some rows leave it out.

. | TRBJ1-2 | TRBV13 | . | CASSSDRGSGYTF | TGTGCCAGCAGCTCAGACCGGGGGAGTGGCTACACCTTC
. | TRBJ2-2 | TRBV7-3 | . | CASSLRPDSNTGELFF | TGTGCCAGCAGCTTACGCCCCGACAGCAACACCGGGGAGCTGTTTTTT
. | TRBJ2-7 | TRBV5-4 | . | CASSWGTPYEQYF | TGTGCCAGCAGCTGGGGGACTCCCTACGAGCAGTACTTC
TRBD1 | TRBJ1-2 | TRBV7-2 | . | CASSFLTGNGYTF | TGTGCCAGCAGCTTCCTGACAGGGAATGGCTACACCTTC
. | TRBJ1-2 | TRBV19 | . | CASKGLIDYGYTF | TGTGCCAGTAAGGGGCTCATTGACTATGGCTACACCTTC
. | TRBJ2-2 | TRBV9 | . | CASSEGSTAATGELFF | TGTGCCAGCAGCGAGGGCTCGACAGCAGCCACCGGGGAGCTGTTTTTT
TRBD1 | TRBJ1-4 | TRBV5-1 | . | CASSFAPHGTGVATNEKLFF | TGCGCCAGCAGCTTTGCACCACACGGGACAGGGGTGGCAACTAATGAAAAACTGTTTTTT
. | TRBJ1-2 | TRBV9 | . | CASSARSGDYGYTF | TGTGCCAGCAGCGCCCGTTCAGGGGACTATGGCTACACCTTC
. | TRBJ2-5 | TRBV28 | . | CASSIPGHQETQYF | TGTGCCAGCAGTATCCCGGGACATCAAGAGACCCAGTACTTC
TRBD2 | TRBJ2-5 | TRBV6-1 | . | CASSEYIRGVSQETQYF | TGTGCCAGCAGTGAATATATTCGGGGGGTGAGTCAAGAGACCCAGTACTTC
TRBD1 | TRBJ2-7 | TRBV9 | . | CASSITGQPPYEQYF | TGTGCCAGCAGTATAACGGGACAGCCACCCTACGAGCAGTACTTC
. | TRBJ1-5 | TRBV7-8 | . | CASSRTGDSNQPQHF | TGTGCCAGCAGCCGGACGGGGGATAGCAATCAGCCCCAGCATTTT
. | TRBJ1-4 | TRBV15 | few | CATSRTDFEKLFF | TGTGCCACCAGCCGAACAGATTTTGAAAAACTGTTTTTT
TRBD1 | TRBJ1-1 | TRBV27 | . | CASGYRGQNTEAFF | TGTGCCAGCGGCTACAGGGGGCAGAACACTGAAGCTTTCTTT
. | TRBJ1-5 | TRBV27 | . | CASSFWQGSQPQHF | TGTGCCAGCAGTTTCTGGCAGGGAAGCCAGCCCCAGCATTTT
TRBD1 | TRBJ1-1 | TRBV6-5 | . | CASSAGQGKAFF | TGTGCCAGCAGTGCGGGACAGGGGAAGGCTTTCTTT
. | TRBJ2-7 | TRBV18 | once | CASSPPTGYEQYF | TGTGCCAGCTCACCACCCACAGGCTACGAGCAGTACTTC
. | TRBJ2-6 | TRBV2 | . | CASGGTGANVLTF | TGTGCCAGCGGGGGGACTGGGGCCAACGTCCTGACTTTC
. | TRBJ2-7 | TRBV11-2 | . | CASSLSFADEQYF | TGTGCCAGCAGCCTCAGTTTTGCCGACGAGCAGTACTTC
. | TRBJ1-1 | TRBV9 | few | CASSVEGVKAFF | TGTGCCAGCAGCGTAGAGGGGGTGAAAGCTTTCTTT
TRBD1 | TRBJ1-1 | TRBV18 | . | CASSLWTGENTEAFF | TGTGCCAGCTCATTGTGGACAGGGGAGAACACTGAAGCTTTCTTT
TRBD1 | TRBJ2-1 | TRBV6-1 | . | CASSEARTGVRNEQFF | TGTGCCAGCAGTGAAGCGAGGACAGGGGTGCGCAATGAGCAGTTCTTC
TRBD1 | TRBJ2-7 | TRBV5-1 | . | CASSLRGQGAYEQYF | TGCGCCAGCAGCCTGCGGGGACAGGGCGCCTACGAGCAGTACTTC
. | TRBJ1-2 | TRBV4-3 | . | CASSQGEGAPYGYTF | TGCGCCAGCAGCCAAGGGGAGGGCGCGCCCTATGGCTACACCTTC
. | TRBJ1-1 | TRBV10-1 | . | CAKSDLTFLNTEAFF | TGCGCCAAATCGGACTTGACATTTTTGAACACTGAAGCTTTCTTT
. | TRBJ2-3 | TRBV7-3 | . | CASSLQGGFTDTQYF | TGTGCCAGCAGCTTACAGGGGGGCTTCACAGATACGCAGTATTTT
TRBD2 | TRBJ2-4 | TRBV28 | . | CASNGLAGDLRYF | TGTGCCAGCAATGGGCTAGCGGGGGACCTTCGGTACTTC
. | TRBJ1-2 | TRBV5-4 | . | CASMGGDYGYTF | TGTGCCAGCATGGGAGGGGACTATGGCTACACCTTC
TRBD1 | TRBJ1-3 | TRBV6-1 | . | CASAMDRGTGNTIYF | TGTGCCAGCGCAATGGACAGGGGAACTGGAAACACCATATATTTT
. | TRBJ2-7 | TRBV10-3 | . | CAISEGGPPYEQYF | TGTGCCATCAGTGAAGGCGGGCCTCCCTACGAGCAGTACTTC
TRBD1 | TRBJ2-7 | TRBV30 | . | CAWTPGQGAYEQYF | TGTGCCTGGACCCCTGGACAGGGGGCCTACGAGCAGTACTTC
. | TRBJ2-1 | TRBV23-1 | few | CASSSDEQFF | TGCGCCAGCAGTAGCGATGAGCAGTTCTTC
. | TRBJ1-1 | TRBV14 | . | CASSQRTEAFF | TGTGCCAGCAGCCAACGTACTGAAGCTTTCTTT
TRBD1 | TRBJ2-7 | TRBV5-6 | . | CASSLTGAIYEQYF | TGTGCCAGCAGCTTAACAGGGGCGATCTACGAGCAGTACTTC
TRBD1 | TRBJ1-1 | TRBV19 | few | CASSRGTEAFF | TGTGCCAGTAGTAGAGGGACAGAGGCTTTCTTT
. | TRBJ2-4 | TRBV6-1 | . | CASKSELAKNIQYF | TGTGCCAGCAAAAGCGAATTAGCCAAAAACATTCAGTACTTC
TRBD1 | TRBJ2-7 | TRBV6-1 | . | CASRTTGTGVKGYF | TGTGCCAGCAGAACGACCGGGACAGGGGTTAAGGGGTACTTC
TRBD1 | TRBJ2-7 | TRBV7-3 | . | CASSEGTGPDEQYF | TGTGCCAGCAGCGAGGGGACAGGGCCGGACGAGCAGTACTTC
. | TRBJ1-4 | TRBV7-9 | . | CASSPFPQAYNEKLFF | TGTGCCAGCAGCCCCTTCCCACAGGCCTATAATGAAAAACTGTTTTTT
TRBD1 | TRBJ1-4 | TRBV4-1 | . | CASSNRDRANEKLFF | TGCGCCAGCAGCAACCGGGACAGGGCTAATGAAAAACTGTTTTTT
. | TRBJ2-1 | TRBV29-1 | once | CSVHDTQFEQFF | TGCAGCGTTCACGATACACAATTCGAGCAGTTCTTC
. | TRBJ2-7 | TRBV9 | . | CASSVATGYEQYF | TGTGCCAGCAGCGTAGCTACCGGGTACGAGCAGTACTTC
TRBD2 | TRBJ2-3 | TRBV6-6 | . | CASSWGIAGVQYF | TGTGCCAGCAGTTGGGGCATAGCGGGAGTCCAGTATTTT
TRBD2 | TRBJ2-3 | TRBV27 | . | CASSLNFLAAGTDTQYF | TGTGCCAGCAGTCTAAACTTTCTAGCGGCCGGCACAGATACGCAGTATTTT
TRBD2 | TRBJ2-4 | TRBV30 | once | CAWTSGRAWNIQYF | TGTGCCTGGACTAGCGGGAGGGCCTGGAACATTCAGTACTTC
. | TRBJ2-2 | TRBV18 | . | CASSPIEALGNTGELFF | TGTGCCAGCTCACCGATTGAGGCCCTGGGGAACACCGGGGAGCTGTTTTTT
. | TRBJ2-7 | TRBV21-1 | . | CASSKKGGEQARYEQYF | TGTGCCAGCAGCAAAAAAGGGGGTGAGCAGGCCCGCTACGAGCAGTACTTC
TRBD2 | TRBJ2-7 | TRBV19 | . | CASSTRLAGALTGGVYEQYF | TGTGCCAGTAGTACGAGACTAGCGGGAGCTTTAACAGGCGGTGTCTACGAGCAGTACTTC
. | TRBJ2-3 | TRBV28 | . | CASRSPLYTDTQYF | TGTGCCAGCAGATCTCCTCTATACACAGATACGCAGTATTTT
TRBD1 | TRBJ1-2 | TRBV10-3 | . | CAIMGTAYGYTF | TGTGCCATCATGGGGACAGCTTATGGCTACACCTTC
. | TRBJ1-2 | TRBV5-1 | . | CASSSQGLYGYTF | TGCGCCAGCAGCTCTCAGGGGCTCTATGGCTACACCTTC
. | TRBJ2-7 | TRBV28 | . | CASSPQGMIHEQYF | TGTGCCAGCAGCCCCCAGGGGATGATACACGAGCAGTACTTC
. | TRBJ1-2 | TRBV6-5 | . | CASSLDGSGYGYTF | TGTGCCAGCAGCCTAGATGGGAGCGGCTATGGCTACACCTTC
TRBD1 | TRBJ1-5 | TRBV28 | . | CASRGDRENQPQHF | TGTGCCAGCAGGGGGGACAGGGAAAATCAGCCCCAGCATTTT
. | TRBJ1-1 | TRBV19 | . | CASSLKRKNTEAFF | TGTGCCAGTAGTTTGAAGAGGAAGAACACTGAAGCTTTCTTT
. | TRBJ1-1 | TRBV6-5 | . | CASSYSGFNTEAFF | TGTGCCAGCAGTTACTCCGGGTTTAACACTGAAGCTTTCTTT
TRBD1 | TRBJ1-4 | TRBV30 | . | CAISGQPNEKLFF | TGTGCCATTTCGGGACAGCCTAATGAAAAACTGTTTTTT